This paragraph reports one TCR beta chain. Repertoires were generated with immunoSEQ multiplex PCR, while TCRdb's copy carries only in-frame clones and drops some. The sample includes about 65,000 clones, 89% of them seen just once. The germline gives CDR1 MNHNY, CDR2 SVGAGI (reference sequence). The V end lost 0 bases, the J end lost 9 bases, and 6 bases lay between the germline ends. The CDR3 consists of 13 residues. The sample comes from a study of OX40 agonist ivuxolimab in advanced cancers. Study as a whole: The drug used for patients, ivuxolimab, was an agonistic anti-OX40 (CD134) antibody. Patients receiving dose escalation had hepatocellular carcinoma, melanoma, renal cell or head and neck cancer.

The sequenced sample was CD4+ or CD8+ T cells sorted from blood, obtained in a trial of the OX40 agonist ivuxolimab. V usage is TRBV6-6 and J usage is TRBJ1-6; D might be TRBD1 (5 bases). The sequence was collected from an adult with an advanced solid tumor such as melanoma, head and neck, liver or kidney cancer. DNA for the CDR3: TGTGCCAGCAGTTACTCGAGGGGTTCACCCCTCCACTTT. It is translated as CASSYSRGSPLHF.